This entry concerns a single T cell receptor (beta chain). This sample was taken from a study of blood T cell repertoires in COVID-19. Across the study: Sites in the United States, Italy and Spain provided acute and convalescent COVID-19 samples.

Residents of about two dozen US areas, aged roughly 18 to 89 years, made up the participants. Cohort placement rested on clinical history that participants reported themselves. As originally analysed: Reference gene primer amplification yielded estimated nucleated cell counts. Clones were sequenced by immunoSEQ multiplex PCR, and TCRdb holds only the in-frame ones, with some missing. Clonal size and the V and J genes are those of that table, whereas D and trimming came from the DNA. The profile covers approximately 470,000 clones, with roughly 87% appearing a single time and around 0.64% taken by the ten largest. Input material: PBMCs or T cells enriched from blood (not recorded which). This TCR was recovered from a woman aged 18-29 years who had recovered from COVID-19.

Here the CDR3 reads CASSYSNRGYTF. The CDR3 coding sequence is TGTGCCAGCAGTTACTCGAACCGGGGCTACACCTTC. J is TRBJ1-2 and V is TRBV6-2 or TRBV6-3; D unclear. The germline V gene has CDR1 MNHEY and CDR2 SVGEGT. Trimming cost V 0 bases and J 8 bases, with 7 bases left between them. The CDR3 has 12 residues.